This TCR beta chain was profiled in a study of blood T cell repertoires in COVID-19. The CDR3 has 15 amino acids. Unmatched junction bases numbered 9, after V lost 7 bases and J lost 4 bases. Germline values: CDR1 LNHDA, CDR2 SQIVND (reference sequence). In the authors' workflow: Amplification of reference gene primers was used by the study to estimate nucleated cell counts. The data were produced by immunoSEQ multiplex PCR, yet TCRdb's version contains in-frame clones alone and is incomplete. The D gene and trimming were derived from the DNA, and the V and J assignments and clone size from that table. Found here are about 55,000 clones, 87% of them singletons; the top ten hold roughly 3.6%.

The chain couples TRBV19 to TRBJ1-3, with 8 bases that match TRBD1. The sequence derives from a man in his forties with COVID-19, enrolled during active disease. Sample: peripheral blood. Written as DNA, the CDR3 is TGTGCCAGTACCCCCGGACAGGGACGGGGAAACACCATATATTTT. It translates to CASTPGQGRGNTIYF.